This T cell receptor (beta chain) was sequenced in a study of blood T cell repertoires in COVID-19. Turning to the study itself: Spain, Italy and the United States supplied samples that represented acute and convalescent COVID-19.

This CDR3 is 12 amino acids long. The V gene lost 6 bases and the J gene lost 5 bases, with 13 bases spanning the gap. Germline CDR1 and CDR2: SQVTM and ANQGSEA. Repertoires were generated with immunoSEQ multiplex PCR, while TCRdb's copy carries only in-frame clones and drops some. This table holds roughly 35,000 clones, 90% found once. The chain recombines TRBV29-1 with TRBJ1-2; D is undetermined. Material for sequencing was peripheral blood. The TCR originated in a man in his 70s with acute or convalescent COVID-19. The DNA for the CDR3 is TGCAGCGTGATGGGAGAAGGATATGGCTACACCTTC. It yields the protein CSVMGEGYGYTF.